This TCR beta chain was captured in a study of blood T cell repertoires in COVID-19. Study-level information: The study drew acute and convalescent COVID-19 samples from the United States, Italy and Spain. From T cells, B-cell-depleted T cells, or PBMCs came the material, which was cDNA or gDNA.

Per the germline V gene, CDR1 is SGHNT and CDR2 is YYREEE (reference sequence). V lost 4 bases, J lost 2 bases, and 5 bases stayed unmatched. CDR3 length: 14 amino acids. Per the original data handling: Amplification from reference gene primers served as the basis for estimated nucleated cell counts. Libraries were prepared by immunoSEQ multiplex PCR; TCRdb keeps only in-frame clonotypes and omits some of them. That table supplies the V and J calls and clone size; D and trimming were determined from the DNA. The data contain 110,000 or so clones, over 70% of them singletons. This sequence originates from a man between 50 and 59 years old with acute or convalescent COVID-19. Sequencing was carried out using peripheral blood. The J gene is TRBJ1-1, the V gene TRBV5-4; TRBD1 aligns across 7 bases. In DNA form, the CDR3 reads TGTGCCAGCAGCCCCGACAGGGCTAACACTGAAGCTTTCTTT. It yields the protein CASSPDRANTEAFF. The complete variable domain, with remaining parts taken from reference TRBV5-4 and TRBJ1-1, reads ETGVTQSPTHLIKTRGQQVTLRCSSQSGHNTVSWYQQALGQGPQFIFQYYREEENGRGNFPPRFSGLQFPNYSSELNVNALELDDSALYLCASSPDRANTEAFFGQGTRLTVV.